Detailed here is one TCR beta chain. The target antigen is unknown. This entry is derived from a study of cytotoxic CD8 clonotypes in ibrutinib-treated CLL. Study-wide results and limits: Whereas clonality rose at ibrutinib response, it declined toward baseline at progression. At baseline, clonality was higher than in age-matched healthy donors and correlated with CD8+ counts.

Measured with immunoSEQ multiplex PCR; TCRdb has only the in-frame clones, and not every one. The profile shows around 200,000 clones, about three quarters of them singletons. The V gene's germline CDR1 is SGHAT and CDR2 FQNNGV. CDR3 length equals 15 residues. Between the trimmed V and J ends, which lost 0 bases and 1 base, there was a span of 10 bases. With cryopreserved PBMCs as the source, around 2 micrograms of genomic DNA went to TCR beta libraries. The source of this sequence is a human donor with chronic lymphocytic leukemia. Sequencing used PBMCs, obtained after 12 months of ibrutinib treatment. This chain joins TRBV11-2 and TRBJ2-7; weak D call: TRBD1 (5 bases). CDR3 coding DNA: TGTGCCAGCAGCTTAGATTACAGGAGATCCTACGAGCAGTACTTC. This translates into CASSLDYRRSYEQYF.